This record concerns one T cell receptor beta chain sequence. The data belong to a study of blood T cell repertoires in COVID-19. Ages ranged from about 18 to 100 years, with residence in 24 US areas. Each recovered donor of Cohort 3 presented with two negative PCRs, clearance, or symptom resolution. Original processing methods: The authors estimated nucleated cell counts from reference gene primer amplification. Sequenced by immunoSEQ multiplex PCR; TCRdb stores in-frame clones only, minus some. Clonal size and the V and J genes are those of that table, whereas D and trimming came from the DNA. The sample holds around 290,000 clones, around 90% seen once. Germline assignment: CDR1 SEHNR and CDR2 FQNEAQ (reference sequence). The CDR3 runs to 18 residues. V shed 2 bases, J shed 8 bases, and the junction held 17 bases outside the gene matches.

The material sequenced was PBMCs or T cells enriched from blood (not recorded which). This clonotype was obtained from a woman aged 30 to 39 who had recovered from COVID-19. The J gene is TRBJ2-1, the V gene TRBV7-9; 8 bases map to TRBD2. The CDR3 loop is CASSLRATSVGSIDEQFF. DNA for the CDR3: TGTGCCAGCAGCTTACGTGCGACTAGCGTCGGGTCTATCGATGAGCAGTTCTTC.